Listed here are 31 T cell receptor beta chains from one sample, sequenced in a study of blood T cell repertoires in COVID-19. TCRdb keeps only in-frame clones here, not all; method: immunoSEQ multiplex PCR. Of 200,000 or so clones listed, roughly 81% are singletons. Sequencing was performed on peripheral blood. The receptors were sampled from a woman between 65 and 79 years old with active or convalescent COVID-19.

This clone was detected many times. At the DNA level, this CDR3 is encoded by other sequences in the same sample as well. V gene TRBV9 combines with J gene TRBJ2-2; 9 positions agree with TRBD2. Germline V gene sequence: CDR1 SGDLS, CDR2 YYNGEE. V lost 0 bases to trimming and J lost 4 bases; unmatched junction nucleotides: 7. The CDR3 is 17 residues long. CDR3 amino acids: CASSVGGLARGTGELFF. DNA for the CDR3: TGTGCCAGCAGCGTAGGGGGACTAGCTAGGGGCACCGGGGAGCTGTTTTTT.

The V and J genes are TRBV6-1 and TRBJ1-2; D is unresolved. The V and J ends lost 1 base and 5 bases respectively, with 14 bases between them. CDR3 length equals 15 residues. Germline CDR1 MNHNS, CDR2 SASEGT. The CDR3 DNA reads as TGTGCCAGCAGTGAAGAAGTCAGCGGGAGATATGGCTACACCTTC. It translates to CASSEEVSGRYGYTF.

The rearrangement links TRBV30 to TRBJ1-5, with D possibly being TRBD1 (6 bases). The ends were cut back, 3 bases at V and 2 bases at J, with 8 bases in the middle. CDR3 length equals 13 residues. The germline gives CDR1 GTSNPN, CDR2 SVGIG (reference sequence). The DNA for the CDR3 is TGTGCCTGGAGCTCAGGGGGCAATCAGCCCCAGCATTTT. It specifies CAWSSGGNQPQHF.

This clone is a singleton in its sample. The chain employs TRBV5-1 and TRBJ1-4, with D unclear. This CDR3 region has 17 residues. The V gene's germline CDR1 is SGHRS and CDR2 YFSETQ. V lost 0 bases, J lost 7 bases, and 19 bases lay in between. The DNA for the CDR3 is TGCGCCAGCAGCTTGGCCAAAAATGCCGGAGGAAGTGAAAAACTGTTTTTT. This gives the protein CASSLAKNAGGSEKLFF.

The V and J genes are TRBV28 and TRBJ1-1; no definite D call. Per germline, CDR1 MDHEN and CDR2 SYDVKM. CDR3 size: 12 residues. Trimming shortened V by 8 bases and J by 7 bases, and 14 bases separated the two germline ends. The CDR3 DNA reads as TGTGCCAGCGAGGGATGGGCATATGAAGCTTTCTTT. It specifies CASEGWAYEAFF.

J is TRBJ1-1 and V is TRBV28; 10 positions agree with TRBD1. Germline V gene data show CDR1 as MDHEN and CDR2 as SYDVKM. V was pared by 4 bases and J by 1 base, with 9 bases of the junction left unmatched. The CDR3 loop spans 17 amino acids. In DNA, the CDR3 is TGTGCCAGCAGTTCCCTCGACAGGGGGCGGGCGAACACTGAAGCTTTCTTT. It is translated as CASSSLDRGRANTEAFF.

The rearrangement uses TRBV3-1 (or the pseudogene TRBV3-2) and TRBJ1-2, with a tentative D call TRBD1 (5 bases). V was shortened by 3 bases and J by 3 bases, with 11 bases between the two germline ends. CDR3 length equals 14 residues. The germline V gene encodes CDR1 LGHDT and CDR2 YNNKEL (reference sequence). The CDR3 DNA sequence: TGTGCCAGCAGCCAGTTAGCCAGGGACTATGGCTACACCTTC. Translated, it gives CASSQLARDYGYTF.

This chain connects TRBV5-1 to TRBJ1-2; 9 bases match TRBD1. Germline V lookup: CDR1 SGHRS, CDR2 YFSETQ. This CDR3 has 14 amino acids. Losses at the gene ends were 0 bases for V and 6 bases for J; bases not matched to a gene: 3. The CDR3 region is CASSLATGGHGYTF. CDR3 sequence (DNA): TGCGCCAGCAGCTTGGCCACAGGGGGCCATGGCTACACCTTC.

The chain couples TRBV27 to TRBJ2-1; 14 positions agree with TRBD2. Germline V lookup: CDR1 MNHEY, CDR2 SMNVEV (reference sequence). V trimming: 1 base; J trimming: 0 bases; junction bases outside the gene matches: 11. The CDR3 totals 21 residues. This CDR3 is CASSLFGTSGSTLLSYNEQFF. CDR3 DNA sequence: TGTGCCAGCAGTTTATTCGGGACTAGCGGGAGTACCCTCCTCTCCTACAATGAGCAGTTCTTC.

This clone has only one observation. The rearrangement joins TRBV14 to TRBJ2-5; tentatively, D is TRBD1 (5 bases). V dropped 6 bases and J dropped 2 bases, with 13 bases sitting between them. Germline lookup yields CDR1 SGHDN and CDR2 FVKESK. The CDR3 loop spans 14 amino acids. CDR3 sequence: CASRDTGSQETQYF. The CDR3 coding sequence is TGTGCCAGCAGAGATACAGGATCTCAAGAGACCCAGTACTTC.

The chain has TRBV7-6 and TRBJ2-1; 12 bases fit TRBD1. Germline lookup yields CDR1 SGHVS and CDR2 FNYEAQ. The CDR3 has 18 residues. Unmatched junction bases numbered 10, after V lost 2 bases and J lost 5 bases. The CDR3 DNA reads as TGTGCCAGCAGCTTATTGGGACAGGGGGCGTACTCAAACAATGAGCAGTTCTTC. It specifies CASSLLGQGAYSNNEQFF.

The chain joins TRBV7-9 to TRBJ2-3; TRBD1 aligns across 8 bases. The CDR3 loop spans 15 amino acids. The trim removed 5 bases at V and 5 bases at J, leaving 9 bases unmatched. Germline CDR1 reads SEHNR; CDR2 reads FQNEAQ (reference sequence). The CDR3, as DNA: TGTGCCAGCAGCCTTGGGACAGGCAAGGGAGATACGCAGTATTTT. The encoded protein is CASSLGTGKGDTQYF. The variable domain in full, completed from reference TRBV7-9 and TRBJ2-3, reads DTGVSQNPRHKITKRGQNVTFRCDPISEHNRLYWYRQTLGQGPEFLTYFQNEAQLEKSRLLSDRFSAERPKGSFSTLEIQRTEQGDSAMYLCASSLGTGKGDTQYFGPGTRLTVL.

V gene TRBV24-1 combines with J gene TRBJ1-5; D remains unclear. V was shortened by 0 bases and J by 6 bases, with 20 bases between the two germline ends. This CDR3 contains 18 residues. In germline, CDR1 is KGHDR, CDR2 SFDVKD. DNA for the CDR3: TGTGCCACCAGTGATTTGAAGGCGCCAGGTTCGAGTCGTCAGCCCCAGCATTTT. Encoded protein: CATSDLKAPGSSRQPQHF.

The genes are TRBV6-6 and TRBJ2-3; D is unresolved. CDR3 length: 15 amino acids. Germline CDR1 is MNHNY and CDR2 is SVGAGI (reference sequence). Trimming left V 5 bases short and J 2 bases short, with 14 bases between. DNA of the CDR3: TGTGCCAGCAGTCCCCGAGGCAGCTCCACAGATACGCAGTATTTT. This sequence encodes CASSPRGSSTDTQYF.

The chain is built from TRBV7-3 and TRBJ2-2, with D unresolved. Trimming took off 3 bases at V and 8 bases at J, with 7 bases between the two ends. Germline values: CDR1 SGHTA, CDR2 FQGTGA. This CDR3 has 12 amino acids. CDR3 residues: CASSFRLGELFF. In nucleotides, the CDR3 is TGTGCCAGCAGCTTTCGTCTTGGGGAGCTGTTTTTT.

The chain is built from TRBV29-1 and TRBJ2-5; D is undetermined. V lost 4 bases to trimming and J lost 4 bases, with 13 bases between them. This CDR3 is 13 amino acids long. The germline gives CDR1 SQVTM, CDR2 ANQGSEA. CDR3 DNA: TGCAGCGTTGTTGGCGGCGTAGGAGAGACCCAGTACTTC. Translating gives CSVVGGVGETQYF. The entire variable domain, with the rest obtained from reference TRBV29-1 and TRBJ2-5, is as follows: SAVISQKPSRDICQRGTSLTIQCQVDSQVTMMFWYRQQPGQSLTLIATANQGSEATYESGFVIDKFPISRPNLTFSTLTVSNMSPEDSSIYLCSVVGGVGETQYFGPGTRLLVL.

This clone was detected a few times. V usage is TRBV5-1 and J usage is TRBJ1-3, with a tentative D call TRBD1 (6 bases). This CDR3 has 17 amino acids. Germline CDR1 and CDR2: SGHRS and YFSETQ. V lost 2 bases and J 0 bases, leaving 15 bases between the germline ends. The chain's CDR3 is CASSLGPTGNSGNTIYF. The DNA of the CDR3 is TGCGCCAGCAGCTTAGGGCCGACAGGCAACTCTGGAAACACCATATATTTT.

This sequence joins TRBV21-1 and TRBJ1-5; the table calls TRBD1, which could not be checked here. TRBV21-1 has pseudogene status. The CDR3 covers 17 residues. CDR3 in DNA: TGTGCCAGCAGCAAAGGTCCTGGGACAGGTAGCAATCAGCCCCAGCATTTT. This translates into CASSKGPGTGSNQPQHF.

The V and J genes are TRBV25-1 and TRBJ1-5; tentatively, D is TRBD1 (6 bases). Trimming took 4 bases from V and 0 from J, leaving 13 bases between them. This CDR3 contains 16 residues. Per germline, CDR1 MGHDK and CDR2 SYGVNS. CDR3 sequence reads: CASSGGGGYSNQPQHF. The CDR3 region has the DNA TGTGCCAGCAGTGGTGGGGGGGGCTATAGCAATCAGCCCCAGCATTTT.

This clone showed up just once. V usage is TRBV3-1 (or the pseudogene TRBV3-2) and J usage is TRBJ2-5; D not resolved. CDR1 is LGHDT and CDR2 is YNNKEL in the germline V gene (reference sequence). This CDR3 contains 14 residues. V lost 0 bases and J 8 bases, leaving 13 bases between the germline ends. CDR3 bases: TGTGCCAGCAGCCAAGAGCAGCGAATTATAACCCAGTACTTC. Residues: CASSQEQRIITQYF.

The chain employs TRBV18 and TRBJ2-1; 7 bases line up with TRBD2. CDR1 and CDR2 from the germline V gene are KGHSH and LQKENI. V was clipped by 0 bases and J by 12 bases; unmatched bases: 14. CDR3 length equals 16 residues. The CDR3 DNA reads TGTGCCAGCTCACCACCGACTAGCACAGGTCATGTTGGGCAGTTCTTC. It encodes CASSPPTSTGHVGQFF.

This chain joins TRBV12-3 or TRBV12-4 and TRBJ2-7; TRBD2 matches 7 bases. V gave up 2 bases and J gave up 9 bases; unmatched junction bases: 4. The CDR3 loop spans 12 amino acids. CDR3 bases: TGTGCCAGCAGTTTAACGGGGAGGGGGCAGTACTTC. Amino acids: CASSLTGRGQYF.

This clone was observed many times. The chain links TRBV6-6 to TRBJ1-6; TRBD1 is a possible D gene (5 bases). Trimming shortened V by 6 bases and J by 10 bases, and 19 bases separated the two germline ends. CDR1 MNHNY and CDR2 SVGAGI come from the germline V gene (reference sequence). The CDR3 extends over 15 amino acids. The CDR3 reads CASREGRGMGSPLHF. The CDR3 region has the DNA TGTGCCAGCAGAGAGGGACGGGGGATGGGATCACCCCTCCACTTT.

This clone was seen only once. The rearrangement links TRBV30 to TRBJ2-1; D might be TRBD1 (5 bases). The CDR3 covers 12 residues. V lost 2 bases and J lost 7, with 9 bases in between. The germline CDR1 and CDR2 sequences are GTSNPN and SVGIG (reference sequence). CDR3 DNA: TGTGCCTGGAGTAACAGGTGGAATGAGCAGTTCTTC. This sequence encodes CAWSNRWNEQFF. Full variable domain (outside the CDR3, taken from reference TRBV30 and TRBJ2-1): SQTIHQWPATLVQPVGSPLSLECTVEGTSNPNLYWYRQAAGRGLQLLFYSVGIGQISSEVPQNLSASRPQDRQFILSSKKLLLSDSGFYLCAWSNRWNEQFFGPGTRLTVL.

The J gene is TRBJ2-2, the V gene TRBV27; D perhaps matches TRBD2 (5 bases). The length of the CDR3 is 17 residues. V lost 7 bases and J lost 0, with 18 bases in between. Germline values: CDR1 MNHEY, CDR2 SMNVEV (reference sequence). This CDR3 is CASTPRRTQTNTGELFF. The CDR3 nucleotides are TGTGCCAGCACCCCGCGGAGGACTCAAACGAACACCGGGGAGCTGTTTTTT.

Here the CDR3 reads CASSVGTTDTQYF. CDR3 coding DNA: TGCGCCAGCAGCGTGGGAACAACAGATACGCAGTATTTT. The chain employs TRBV5-1 and TRBJ2-3; D not resolved. V gave up 4 bases and J gave up 3 bases, with 9 bases separating them. This CDR3 has 13 amino acids. Per the germline V gene, CDR1 is SGHRS and CDR2 is YFSETQ.

This sequence joins TRBV5-5 and TRBJ1-6, with D uncertain. This CDR3 region has 14 residues. Between the trimmed V and J ends, which lost 6 bases and 7 bases, there was a span of 14 bases. The germline V gene encodes CDR1 SGHKS and CDR2 YYEKEE (reference sequence). The CDR3 sequence is CASTPLENNSPLHF. The CDR3 DNA reads TGTGCCAGCACCCCCCTAGAAAACAATTCACCCCTCCACTTT. The full variable domain, completed using reference TRBV5-5 and TRBJ1-6, is DAGVTQSPTHLIKTRGQQVTLRCSPISGHKSVSWYQQVLGQGPQFIFQYYEKEERGRGNFPDRFSARQFPNYSSELNVNALLLGDSALYLCASTPLENNSPLHFGNGTRLTVT.

The chain recombines TRBV5-1 with TRBJ1-6; 7 bases align to TRBD1. The CDR3 is 15 residues long. The germline CDR1 and CDR2 sequences are SGHRS and YFSETQ. V gave up 3 bases and J gave up 11 bases; unmatched junction bases: 11. The chain's CDR3 is CASSSSTGQRAPLHF. CDR3 in DNA: TGCGCCAGCAGCTCCTCCACGGGACAGAGAGCACCCCTCCACTTT.

The CDR3 loop is CASSHEGLAGGGTDTQYF. The CDR3 coding sequence is TGTGCCAGCAGCCACGAGGGACTAGCGGGAGGAGGCACAGATACGCAGTATTTT. The chain recombines TRBV3-1 (or the pseudogene TRBV3-2) with TRBJ2-3; 15 bases agree with TRBD2. Trimming cost V 3 bases and J 1 base; bases outside gene matches: 5. This CDR3 spans 18 amino acids. In germline, CDR1 is LGHDT, CDR2 YNNKEL (reference sequence).

The sample holds one count of this clone. The J gene is TRBJ2-3, the V gene TRBV20-1, with a possible D match to TRBD2 (6 bases). Trimming shortened V by 7 bases and J by 8 bases, and 13 bases separated the two germline ends. CDR1 and CDR2 (germline): DFQATT, SNEGSKA (reference sequence). The CDR3 is 11 residues long. The CDR3 loop is CSGRMGGTQYF. CDR3 DNA sequence: TGCAGTGGGCGGATGGGGGGTACGCAGTATTTT.

The gene calls are TRBV9 and TRBJ2-1, with unresolved D. The CDR3 totals 12 residues. V dropped 0 bases and J dropped 5 bases, with 3 bases sitting between them. Germline V gene sequence: CDR1 SGDLS, CDR2 YYNGEE. The CDR3 DNA sequence: TGTGCCAGCAGCGTAGGGCACAATGAGCAGTTCTTC. This sequence encodes CASSVGHNEQFF.